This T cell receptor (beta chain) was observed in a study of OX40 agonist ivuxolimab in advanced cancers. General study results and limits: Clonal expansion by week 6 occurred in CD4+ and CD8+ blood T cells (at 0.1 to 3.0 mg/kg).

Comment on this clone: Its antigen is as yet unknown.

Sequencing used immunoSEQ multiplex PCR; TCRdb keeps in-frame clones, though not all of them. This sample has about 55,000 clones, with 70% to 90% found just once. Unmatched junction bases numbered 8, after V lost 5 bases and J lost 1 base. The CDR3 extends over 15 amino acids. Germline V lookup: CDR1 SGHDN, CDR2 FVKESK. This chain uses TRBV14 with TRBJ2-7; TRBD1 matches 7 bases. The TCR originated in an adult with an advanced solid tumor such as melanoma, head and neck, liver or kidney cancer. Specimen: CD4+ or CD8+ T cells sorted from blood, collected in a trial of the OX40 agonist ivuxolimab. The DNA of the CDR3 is TGTGCCAGCAGCGCGAGACAGGGCCTATCCTACGAGCAGTACTTC. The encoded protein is CASSARQGLSYEQYF.